This TCR beta chain stems from a study of blood T cell repertoires in COVID-19. Study background: In each case, the material was cDNA or gDNA derived from T cells, B-cell-depleted T cells, or PBMCs.

Repertoires were generated with immunoSEQ multiplex PCR, while TCRdb's copy carries only in-frame clones and drops some. The repertoire holds roughly 170,000 clones, around 74% seen once, with 8.1% in the top ten. The CDR3 is 17 amino acids. V lost 4 bases to trimming and J lost 4 bases; unmatched junction nucleotides: 14. Germline V lookup: CDR1 SGHTA, CDR2 FQGNSA. Material for sequencing was peripheral blood. This chain uses TRBV7-2 with TRBJ2-5; 8 bases agree with TRBD2. The TCR was taken from a woman between 55 and 75 years old with COVID-19, enrolled during active disease. The DNA for the CDR3 is TGTGCCAGCAGCTCCGGGGGGGGCAGGGGAGTACGAGAGACCCAGTACTTC. Its translation: CASSSGGGRGVRETQYF. The whole variable domain, remainder taken from reference TRBV7-2 and TRBJ2-5, is GAGVSQSPSNKVTEKGKDVELRCDPISGHTALYWYRQSLGQGLEFLIYFQGNSAPDKSGLPSDRFSAERTGGSVSTLTIQRTQQEDSAVYLCASSSGGGRGVRETQYFGPGTRLLVL.